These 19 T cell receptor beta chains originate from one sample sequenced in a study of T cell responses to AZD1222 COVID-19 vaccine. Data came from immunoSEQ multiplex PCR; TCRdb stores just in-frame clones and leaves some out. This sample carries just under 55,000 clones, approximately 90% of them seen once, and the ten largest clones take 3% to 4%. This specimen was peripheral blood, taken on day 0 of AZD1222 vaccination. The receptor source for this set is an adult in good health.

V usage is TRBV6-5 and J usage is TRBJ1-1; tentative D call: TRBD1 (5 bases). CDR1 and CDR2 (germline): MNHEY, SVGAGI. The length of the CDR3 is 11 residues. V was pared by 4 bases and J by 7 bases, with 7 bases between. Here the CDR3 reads CASSFQGEAFF. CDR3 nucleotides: TGTGCCAGCAGTTTTCAGGGTGAAGCTTTCTTT.

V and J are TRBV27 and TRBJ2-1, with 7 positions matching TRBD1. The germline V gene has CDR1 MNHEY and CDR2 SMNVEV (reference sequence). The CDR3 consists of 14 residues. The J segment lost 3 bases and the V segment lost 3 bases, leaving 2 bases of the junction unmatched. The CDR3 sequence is CASSFRDSYNEQFF. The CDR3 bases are TGTGCCAGCAGTTTCAGGGACAGCTACAATGAGCAGTTCTTC.

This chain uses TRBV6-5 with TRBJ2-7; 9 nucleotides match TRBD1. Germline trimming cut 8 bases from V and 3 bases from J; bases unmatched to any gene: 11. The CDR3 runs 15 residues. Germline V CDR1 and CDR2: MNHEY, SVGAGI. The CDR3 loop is CASQPGDREGYEQYF. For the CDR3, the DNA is TGTGCCAGCCAACCCGGGGACAGGGAGGGCTACGAGCAGTACTTC.

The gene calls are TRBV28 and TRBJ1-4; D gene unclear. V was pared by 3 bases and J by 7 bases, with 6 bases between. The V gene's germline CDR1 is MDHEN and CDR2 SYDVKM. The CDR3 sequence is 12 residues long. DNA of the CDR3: TGTGCCAGCAGTTTTGGTCGTGAAAAACTGTTTTTT. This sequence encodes CASSFGREKLFF.

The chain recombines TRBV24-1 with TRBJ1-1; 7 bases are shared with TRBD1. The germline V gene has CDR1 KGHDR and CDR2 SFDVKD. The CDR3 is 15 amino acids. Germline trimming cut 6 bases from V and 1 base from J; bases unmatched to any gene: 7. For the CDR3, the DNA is TGTGCCACCAGTCCAGACCCAGGGGGGAACACTGAAGCTTTCTTT. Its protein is CATSPDPGGNTEAFF.

The CDR3 bases are TGTGCCAGCAGTTTAGGGACAGGGGCCTACGAGCAGTACTTC. Translating gives CASSLGTGAYEQYF. This chain joins TRBV27 and TRBJ2-7, with TRBD1 matching over 10 bases. The V gene's germline CDR1 is MNHEY and CDR2 SMNVEV (reference sequence). V lost 2 bases, J lost 2 bases, and 0 bases stayed unmatched. The CDR3 is 14 residues long.

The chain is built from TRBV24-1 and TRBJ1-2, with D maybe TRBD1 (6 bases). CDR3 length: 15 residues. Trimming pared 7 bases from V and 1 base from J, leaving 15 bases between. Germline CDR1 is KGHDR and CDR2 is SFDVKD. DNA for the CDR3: TGTGCCACCAGCCGTGGAGGGGGGGTTAACTATGGCTACACCTTC. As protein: CATSRGGGVNYGYTF.

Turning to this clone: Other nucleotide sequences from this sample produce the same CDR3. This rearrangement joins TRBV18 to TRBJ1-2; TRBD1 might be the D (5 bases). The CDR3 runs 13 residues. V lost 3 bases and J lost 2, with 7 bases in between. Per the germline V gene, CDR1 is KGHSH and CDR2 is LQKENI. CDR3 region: CASSPEGNYGYTF. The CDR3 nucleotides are TGTGCCAGCTCACCGGAGGGGAACTATGGCTACACCTTC.

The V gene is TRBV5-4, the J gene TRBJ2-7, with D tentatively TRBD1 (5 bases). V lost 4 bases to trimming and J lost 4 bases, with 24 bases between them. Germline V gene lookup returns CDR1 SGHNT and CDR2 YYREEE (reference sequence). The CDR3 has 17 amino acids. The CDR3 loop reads CASSPPGKPRGSYEQYF. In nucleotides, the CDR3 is TGTGCCAGCAGCCCCCCAGGGAAACCTCGAGGATCGTACGAGCAGTACTTC.

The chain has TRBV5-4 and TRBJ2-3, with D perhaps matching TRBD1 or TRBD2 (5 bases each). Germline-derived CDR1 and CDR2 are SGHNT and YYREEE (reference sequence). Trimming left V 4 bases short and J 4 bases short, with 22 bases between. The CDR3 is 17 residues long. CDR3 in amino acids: CASSQDRLPSGADTQYF. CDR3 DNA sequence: TGTGCCAGCAGCCAAGACAGACTCCCGTCCGGGGCAGATACGCAGTATTTT.

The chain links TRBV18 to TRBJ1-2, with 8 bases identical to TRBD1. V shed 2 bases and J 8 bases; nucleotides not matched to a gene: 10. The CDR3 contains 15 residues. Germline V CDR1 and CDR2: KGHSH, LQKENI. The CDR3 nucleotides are TGTGCCAGCTCACCAAGCCAGGCAGGGGGCACCGGCTACACCTTC. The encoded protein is CASSPSQAGGTGYTF.

For the CDR3, the DNA is TGCGCCAGCAGCTTCCAGGGACAGGAGACTTATGGCTACACCTTC. It specifies CASSFQGQETYGYTF. This chain links TRBV5-1 with TRBJ1-2; 8 bases are shared with TRBD1. This CDR3 is 15 amino acids long. Germline V gene lookup returns CDR1 SGHRS and CDR2 YFSETQ. With 2 bases clipped from V and 5 bases from J, the junction kept 8 bases outside the gene matches.

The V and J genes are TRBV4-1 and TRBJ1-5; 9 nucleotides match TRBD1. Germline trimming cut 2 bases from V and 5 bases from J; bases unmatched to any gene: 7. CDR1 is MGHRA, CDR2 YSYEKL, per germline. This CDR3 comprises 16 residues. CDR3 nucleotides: TGCGCCAGCAGCCAACCTCCGGGACAGGGTCATCAGCCCCAGCATTTT. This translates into CASSQPPGQGHQPQHF.

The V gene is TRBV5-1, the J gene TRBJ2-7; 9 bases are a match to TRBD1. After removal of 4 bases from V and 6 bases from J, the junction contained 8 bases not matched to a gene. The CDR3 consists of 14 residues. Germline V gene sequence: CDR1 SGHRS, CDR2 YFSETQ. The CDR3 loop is CASSGLGQGGEQYF. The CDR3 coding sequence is TGCGCCAGCAGCGGTCTGGGACAGGGTGGCGAGCAGTACTTC. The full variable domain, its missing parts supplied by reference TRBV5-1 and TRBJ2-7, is KAGVTQTPRYLIKTRGQQVTLSCSPISGHRSVSWYQQTPGQGLQFLFEYFSETQRNKGNFPGRFSGRQFSNSRSEMNVSTLELGDSALYLCASSGLGQGGEQYFGPGTRLTVT.

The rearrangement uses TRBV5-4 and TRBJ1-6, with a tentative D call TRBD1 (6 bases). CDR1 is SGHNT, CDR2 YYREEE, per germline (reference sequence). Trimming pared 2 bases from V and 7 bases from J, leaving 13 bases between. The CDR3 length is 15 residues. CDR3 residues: CASSLDRLLNSPLHF. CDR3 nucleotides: TGTGCCAGCAGCTTAGACAGGTTACTCAATTCACCCCTCCACTTT.

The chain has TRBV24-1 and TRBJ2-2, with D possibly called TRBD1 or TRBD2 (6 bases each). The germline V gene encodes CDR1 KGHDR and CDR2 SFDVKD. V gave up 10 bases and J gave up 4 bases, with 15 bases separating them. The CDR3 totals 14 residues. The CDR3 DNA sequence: TGTGCCACGCGGGACACCCGAGGCACCGGGGAGCTGTTTTTT. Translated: CATRDTRGTGELFF.

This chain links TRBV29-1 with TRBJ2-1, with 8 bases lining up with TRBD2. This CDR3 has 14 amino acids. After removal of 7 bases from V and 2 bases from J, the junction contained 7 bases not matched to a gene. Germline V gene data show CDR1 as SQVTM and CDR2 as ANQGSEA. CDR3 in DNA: TGCAGCGCGACAACTAGCGGACCCTACAATGAGCAGTTCTTC. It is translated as CSATTSGPYNEQFF.

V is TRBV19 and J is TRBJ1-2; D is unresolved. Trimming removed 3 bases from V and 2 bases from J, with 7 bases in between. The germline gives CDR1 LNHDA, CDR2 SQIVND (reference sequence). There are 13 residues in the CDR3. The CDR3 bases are TGTGCCAGTAGTATGAACAGAAACTATGGCTACACCTTC. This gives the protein CASSMNRNYGYTF.

The CDR3 loop reads CASSYSNGLSSGEQFF. CDR3 nucleotide sequence: TGTGCCAGCAGTTACTCGAATGGACTAAGCTCGGGTGAGCAGTTCTTC. V usage is TRBV6-5 and J usage is TRBJ2-1; tentatively, D is TRBD2 (6 bases). V was pared by 0 bases and J by 9 bases, with 18 bases between. The CDR3 runs 16 residues. The V gene's germline CDR1 is MNHEY and CDR2 SVGAGI.